The text below deals with one T cell receptor (beta chain). The germline V and J ends were trimmed by 1 base and 10 bases, with 8 bases remaining between them. Germline V gives CDR1 SGHTA, CDR2 FQGNSA. The length of the CDR3 is 12 residues. The data are from a study of radiation and T cells in renal cell carcinoma. The sample's time point: blood 2 weeks post-SBRT. Treatment noted: 15 Gy SBRT to primary tumor, nephrectomy 4 weeks later. Blood was sampled at baseline, 2 weeks and 4 weeks after SBRT. Method: immunoSEQ multiplex PCR; TCRdb's copy keeps in-frame clones and lacks some. The sample comprises approximately 75,000 clones, more than 75% of which are singletons, and 5.5% to 7.5% rests with the top ten.

Sequencing was performed on blood, taken from a patient whose treatment included radiotherapy and nephrectomy. The receptor's source is a man aged 55 to 70 with renal cell carcinoma. J is TRBJ2-1 and V is TRBV7-2; D uncertain. CDR3: CASSLENGEQFF. As DNA, the CDR3 is TGTGCCAGCAGCTTAGAGAATGGGGAGCAGTTCTTC.